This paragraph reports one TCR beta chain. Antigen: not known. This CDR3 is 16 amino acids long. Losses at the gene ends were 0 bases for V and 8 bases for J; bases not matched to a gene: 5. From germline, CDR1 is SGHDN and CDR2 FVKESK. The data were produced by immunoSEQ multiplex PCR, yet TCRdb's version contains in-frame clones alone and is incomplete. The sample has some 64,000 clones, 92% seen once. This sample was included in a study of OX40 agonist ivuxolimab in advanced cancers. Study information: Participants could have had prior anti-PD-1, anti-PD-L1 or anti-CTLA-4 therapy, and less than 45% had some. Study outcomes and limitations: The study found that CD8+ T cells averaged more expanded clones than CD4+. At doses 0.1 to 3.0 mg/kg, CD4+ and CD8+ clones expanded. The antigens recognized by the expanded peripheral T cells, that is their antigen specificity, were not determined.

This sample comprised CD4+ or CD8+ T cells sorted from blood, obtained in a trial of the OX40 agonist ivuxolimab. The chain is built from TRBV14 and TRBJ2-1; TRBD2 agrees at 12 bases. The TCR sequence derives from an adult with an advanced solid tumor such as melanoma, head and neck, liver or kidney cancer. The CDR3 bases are TGTGCCAGCAGCCAAGATCTGGGACTAGCGGGCCATGAGCAGTTCTTC. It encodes CASSQDLGLAGHEQFF.